This TCR beta chain derives from a study of shared clonotypes between healthy human individuals. Overall study results and limits: A handful of donors had about 5.1% of their naive CD4 clonotypes in common. The four-donor shared clonotypes exceeded non-shared clonotypes in generation probability, with non-shared ones scoring lower.

V was pared by 2 bases and J by 10 bases, with 7 bases between. CDR1 SGHDT and CDR2 YYEEEE come from the germline V gene. The CDR3 is 11 amino acids. Remarks on this clone: Its antigen is currently unknown.

Replicate PCRs run on sorted subsets employed roughly 180 ng DNA, approximately 30,000 T cell genomes. Some clones are missing from TCRdb's copy, which holds only in-frame ones; the method was immunoSEQ multiplex PCR. The sample yields hundreds of thousands of clones, about 96% seen once. Naive CD8 cells, CD45RO-negative and positively selected for CCR7, excluded terminally differentiated effector memory CD45RA+ cells. The study enrolled healthy HIV-negative adults without recent acute infections or vaccinations as donors. The sequence was collected from a woman in her thirties in good health. V and J are TRBV5-6 and TRBJ2-1; D is ambiguous. The sequencing sample was made of naive CD8+ T cells sorted from blood. CDR3 DNA sequence: TGTGCCAGCAGCTTCTCCGAGGAGCAGTTCTTC. It specifies CASSFSEEQFF.